The clone carrying this T cell receptor beta chain was found a few times. Its antigen remains unknown. This entry belongs to a study of T cell responses to AZD1222 COVID-19 vaccine. Whether given at about 4 or about 12 weeks, second doses were pooled. Study observations and caveats: Clonal diversity was possibly underestimated; the donors were predominantly white British and more often female. CD4 TCRs associated with vaccination spanned spike, dominating at 160-218 and 743-854.

Clones were sequenced by immunoSEQ multiplex PCR, and TCRdb holds only the in-frame ones, with some missing. The table has some 81,000 clones, about 86% seen once. V was trimmed by 2 bases and J by 5 bases, leaving 10 bases between them. The CDR3 length is 14 residues. CDR1 and CDR2 (germline): MDHEN, SYDVKM. This sample comprised peripheral blood, obtained 28 days after the second AZD1222 dose. This chain uses TRBV28 with TRBJ2-4; D is uncertain. This TCR was sampled from an adult who received the AZD1222 COVID-19 vaccine. The CDR3 coding sequence is TGTGCCAGCAGTTTACTCCTGCCCCAAAACATTCAGTACTTC. Amino acids: CASSLLLPQNIQYF. Looking up the rest from reference TRBV28 and TRBJ2-4 gives the full variable domain: DVKVTQSSRYLVKRTGEKVFLECVQDMDHENMFWYRQDPGLGLRLIYFSYDVKMKEKGDIPEGYSVSREKKERFSLILESASTNQTSMYLCASSLLLPQNIQYFGAGTRLSVL.